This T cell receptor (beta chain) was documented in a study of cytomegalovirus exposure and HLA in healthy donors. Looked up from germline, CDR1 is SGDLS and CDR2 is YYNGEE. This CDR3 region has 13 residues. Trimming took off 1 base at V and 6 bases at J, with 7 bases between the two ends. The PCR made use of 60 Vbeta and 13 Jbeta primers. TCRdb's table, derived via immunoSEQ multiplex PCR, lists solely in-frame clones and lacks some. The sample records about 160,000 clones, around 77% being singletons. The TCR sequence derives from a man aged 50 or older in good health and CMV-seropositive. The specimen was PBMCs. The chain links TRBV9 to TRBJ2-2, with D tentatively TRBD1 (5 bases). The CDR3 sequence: CASSVPGPGELFF. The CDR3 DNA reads TGTGCCAGCAGCGTACCAGGGCCCGGGGAGCTGTTTTTT. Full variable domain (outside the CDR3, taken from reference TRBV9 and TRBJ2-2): DSGVTQTPKHLITATGQRVTLRCSPRSGDLSVYWYQQSLDQGLQFLIQYYNGEERAKGNILERFSAQQFPDLHSELNLSSLELGDSALYFCASSVPGPGELFFGEGSRLTVL.